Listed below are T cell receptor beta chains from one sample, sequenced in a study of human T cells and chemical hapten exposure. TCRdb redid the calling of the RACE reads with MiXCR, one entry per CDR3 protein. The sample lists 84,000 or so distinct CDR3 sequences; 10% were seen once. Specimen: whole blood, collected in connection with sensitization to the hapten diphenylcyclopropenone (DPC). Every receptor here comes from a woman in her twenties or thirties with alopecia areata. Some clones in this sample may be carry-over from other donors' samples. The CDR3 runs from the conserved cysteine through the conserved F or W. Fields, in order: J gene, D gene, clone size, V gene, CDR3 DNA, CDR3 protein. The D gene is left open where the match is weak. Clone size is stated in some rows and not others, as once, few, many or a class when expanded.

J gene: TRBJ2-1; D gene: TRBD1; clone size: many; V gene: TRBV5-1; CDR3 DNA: TGCGCCAGCAGCTTAACAGGGGGCTTGAATGAGCAGTTCTTC; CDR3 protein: CASSLTGGLNEQFF
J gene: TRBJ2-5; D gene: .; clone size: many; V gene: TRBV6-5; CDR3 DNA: TGTGCCAGCAGGAGGGGGAGGTACCAAGAGACCCAGTACTTC; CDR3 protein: CASRRGRYQETQYF
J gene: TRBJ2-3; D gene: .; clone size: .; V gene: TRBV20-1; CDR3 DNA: TGCAGTGCTAGCGGCGGGGATACGCAGTATTTT; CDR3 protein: CSASGGDTQYF
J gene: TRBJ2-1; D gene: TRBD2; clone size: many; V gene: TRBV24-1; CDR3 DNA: TGTGCCACCAGTGACGCCTGGGCGCGGGAGGTTACCTACAATGAGCAGTTCTTC; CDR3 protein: CATSDAWAREVTYNEQFF
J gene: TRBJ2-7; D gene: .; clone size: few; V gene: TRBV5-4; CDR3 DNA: TGTGCCAGCAGCTTGGAACCAGGCTACGAGCAGTACTTC; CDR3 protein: CASSLEPGYEQYF
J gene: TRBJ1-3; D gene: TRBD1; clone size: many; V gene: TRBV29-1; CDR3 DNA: TGCAGCGGTGACAGGGACTCTGGAAACACCATATATTTT; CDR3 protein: CSGDRDSGNTIYF
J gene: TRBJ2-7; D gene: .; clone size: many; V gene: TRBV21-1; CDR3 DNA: TGTGCCAGCAGCAAAGCGCTCACGGAAACCTCCTACGAGCAGTACTTC; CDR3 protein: CASSKALTETSYEQYF
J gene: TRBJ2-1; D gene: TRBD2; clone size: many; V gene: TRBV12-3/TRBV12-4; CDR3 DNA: TGTGCCAGCAGCGGTCTAGCGGAAGCCTACAATGAGCAGTTCTTC; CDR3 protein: CASSGLAEAYNEQFF
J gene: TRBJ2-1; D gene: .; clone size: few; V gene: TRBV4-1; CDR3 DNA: TGCGCCAGCAGTTCCACGGACAGTTACGATGAGCAGTTCTTC; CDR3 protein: CASSSTDSYDEQFF
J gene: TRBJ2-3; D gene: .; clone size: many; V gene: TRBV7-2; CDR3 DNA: TGTGCCAGCAGCTTAGGAAGAGCGTCAGATACGCAGTATTTT; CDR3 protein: CASSLGRASDTQYF
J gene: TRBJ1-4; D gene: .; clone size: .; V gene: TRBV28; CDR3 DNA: TGTGCCAGCAGTAGGGCACGTGAAAAACTGTTTTTT; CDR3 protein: CASSRAREKLFF
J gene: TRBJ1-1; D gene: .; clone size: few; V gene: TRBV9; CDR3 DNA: TGTGCCAGCAGCGTAGAGGGGTACACTGAAGCTTTCTTT; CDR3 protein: CASSVEGYTEAFF
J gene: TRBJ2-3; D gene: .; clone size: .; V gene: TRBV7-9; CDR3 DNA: TGTGCCAGCAAGGTGGCAGATACGCAGTATTTT; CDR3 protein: CASKVADTQYF
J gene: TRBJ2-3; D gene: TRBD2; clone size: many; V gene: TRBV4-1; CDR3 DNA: TGCGCCAGCAGCTCGTTGGGCGGGGGGAGCACAGATACGCAGTATTTT; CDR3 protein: CASSSLGGGSTDTQYF
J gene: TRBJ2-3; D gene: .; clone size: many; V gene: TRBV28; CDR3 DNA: TGTGCCAGCATAGGGAGGTCCCGGGGCACAGATACGCAGTATTTT; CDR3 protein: CASIGRSRGTDTQYF
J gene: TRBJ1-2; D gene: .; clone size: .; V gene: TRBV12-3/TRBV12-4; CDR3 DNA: TGTGCCAGCAGTTGGGGAACAGGGAACTCTAACTATGGCTACACCTTC; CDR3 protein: CASSWGTGNSNYGYTF
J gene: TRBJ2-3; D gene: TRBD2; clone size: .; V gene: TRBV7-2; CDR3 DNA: TGTGCCAGCAGCCCGGGACTAGCGGGGGGGGCGCAGTATTTT; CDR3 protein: CASSPGLAGGAQYF
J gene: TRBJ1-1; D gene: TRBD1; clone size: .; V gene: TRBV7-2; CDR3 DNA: TGTGCCAGCAGCGTTAGACAGGGAAGAGTCCATGAGGCTTTCTTT; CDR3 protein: CASSVRQGRVHEAFF
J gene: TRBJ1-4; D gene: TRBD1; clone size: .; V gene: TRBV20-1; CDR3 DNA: TGCAGTGCTCGGGACAGGGAGGCTGAAAAACTGTTTTTT; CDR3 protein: CSARDREAEKLFF
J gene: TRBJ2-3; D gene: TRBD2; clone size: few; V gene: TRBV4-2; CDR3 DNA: TGTGCCAGCAGCCCGACCCAGCGGGGGAGCACAGATACGCAGTATTTT; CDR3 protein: CASSPTQRGSTDTQYF
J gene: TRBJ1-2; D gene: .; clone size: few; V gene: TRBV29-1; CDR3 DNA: TGCAGCGGGGATGGCTACACCTTC; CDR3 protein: CSGDGYTF
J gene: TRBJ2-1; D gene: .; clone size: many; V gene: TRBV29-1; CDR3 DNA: TGCGGGGTGTACGAAGGCTACAATGAGCAGTTCTTC; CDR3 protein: CGVYEGYNEQFF
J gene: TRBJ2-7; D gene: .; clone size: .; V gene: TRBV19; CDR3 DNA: TGTGCCAGTAGTATACCCGGGGGACCCCTCTACGAGCAGTACTTC; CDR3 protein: CASSIPGGPLYEQYF
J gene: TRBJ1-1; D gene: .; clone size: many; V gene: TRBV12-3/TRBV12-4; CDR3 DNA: TGTGCCAGCAGCTCAGGGTTCACTGAAGCTTTCTTT; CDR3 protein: CASSSGFTEAFF
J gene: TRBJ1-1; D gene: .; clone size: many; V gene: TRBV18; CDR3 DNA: TGTGCCAGCTCACCATACAGTGGGAGGACTGAAGCTTTCTTT; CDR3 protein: CASSPYSGRTEAFF
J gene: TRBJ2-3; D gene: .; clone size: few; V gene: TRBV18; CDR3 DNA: TGTGCCAGCTCACCTAGCTCATACCCCTCAGATACGCAGTATTTT; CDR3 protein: CASSPSSYPSDTQYF
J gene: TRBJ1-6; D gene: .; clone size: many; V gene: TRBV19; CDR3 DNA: TGTGCCAGTAGTAGGAGGGACCCGGGGCTGGATTCACCCCTCCACTTT; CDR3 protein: CASSRRDPGLDSPLHF
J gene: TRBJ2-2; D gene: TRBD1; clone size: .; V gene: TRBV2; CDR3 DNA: TGTGCCAGCAAGGGACAGTTGAACACCGGGGAGCTGTTTTTT; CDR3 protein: CASKGQLNTGELFF
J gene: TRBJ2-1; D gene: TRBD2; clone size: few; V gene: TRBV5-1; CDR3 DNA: TGCGCCAGCAGCTTGGCCCAAATAGCGGGAGGGCCGCAGTTCTTC; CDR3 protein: CASSLAQIAGGPQFF
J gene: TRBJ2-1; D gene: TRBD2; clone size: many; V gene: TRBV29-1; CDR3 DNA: TGCAGCGTCCGACTAGCGGGACCCTACAATGAGCAGTTCTTC; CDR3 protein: CSVRLAGPYNEQFF
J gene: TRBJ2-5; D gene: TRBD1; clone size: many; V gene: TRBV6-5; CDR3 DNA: TGTGCCAGCAGCCAGGGACAGAAGACCCAGTACTTC; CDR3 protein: CASSQGQKTQYF
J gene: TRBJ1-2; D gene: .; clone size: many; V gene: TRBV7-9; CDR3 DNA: TGTGCCAGCAGCTTAGGCAGAGGGCAAGTAGCTGGCTACACCTTC; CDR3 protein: CASSLGRGQVAGYTF
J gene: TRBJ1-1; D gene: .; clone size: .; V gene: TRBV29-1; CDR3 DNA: TGCAGCGTTGCATTCATGAACACTGAAGCTTCCTTT; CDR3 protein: CSVAFMNTEASF
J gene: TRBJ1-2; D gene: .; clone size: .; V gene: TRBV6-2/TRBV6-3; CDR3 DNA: TGTGCCAGCAGTTATTCCGGTGCTAACTATGGCTACACCTTC; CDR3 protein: CASSYSGANYGYTF
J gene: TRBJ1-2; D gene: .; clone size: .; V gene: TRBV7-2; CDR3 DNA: TGTGCCAGCAGGTCCGGCCTAGGCTATGGCTACACCTTC; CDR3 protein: CASRSGLGYGYTF
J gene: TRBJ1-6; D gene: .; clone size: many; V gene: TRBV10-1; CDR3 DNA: TGCGCCAGCAGCATGACACCGGCGAATTCACCCCTCCACTTT; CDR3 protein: CASSMTPANSPLHF
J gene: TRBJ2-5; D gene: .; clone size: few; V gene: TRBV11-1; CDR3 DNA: TGTGCCAGCAGGTGGACCGGGACTCCTCAAGAGACCCAGTACTTC; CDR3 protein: CASRWTGTPQETQYF
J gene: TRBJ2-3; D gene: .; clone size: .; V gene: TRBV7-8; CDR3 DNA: TGTGCCAGCAGCTTAAGACTAGGGCCTGCAGATACGCAGTATTTT; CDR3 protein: CASSLRLGPADTQYF